These 14 T cell receptor beta chains were sequenced from one sample in a study of blood T cell repertoires in COVID-19. Here immunoSEQ multiplex PCR was the method, and the copy in TCRdb shows in-frame clones only, minus some. The data contain roughly 280,000 clones, 85% to 90% of them singletons. Sequencing was carried out using PBMCs or T cells enriched from blood (not recorded which). The receptors were sampled from a woman aged 18 to 35 who had recovered from COVID-19.

V is TRBV6-2 or TRBV6-3 and J is TRBJ2-5, with 8 bases lining up with TRBD1. The V gene end was trimmed by 3 bases and the J gene end by 0 bases; junction bases not matched to a gene: 12. The CDR3 contains 18 residues. Per germline, CDR1 MNHEY and CDR2 SVGEGT. The CDR3 spells CASSYLPLGQAYQETQYF. Written as DNA, the CDR3 is TGTGCCAGCAGTTATCTCCCATTGGGACAGGCGTACCAAGAGACCCAGTACTTC.

This clone was seen just once. The chain couples TRBV4-2 to TRBJ1-3; 7 nucleotides align to TRBD1. Trimming took 0 bases from V and 1 from J; bases not matched to a gene: 9. The CDR3 loop spans 18 amino acids. Germline lookup yields CDR1 LGHNA and CDR2 YNFKEQ. As DNA, the CDR3 is TGTGCCAGCAGCCAAGAAGTCACAGGGGCCTTATCTGGAAACACCATATATTTT. Encoded protein: CASSQEVTGALSGNTIYF.

CDR3 nucleotide sequence: TGTGCCAGTAGTAGGGCTATCTCGTATGGCTACACCTTC. This codes for CASSRAISYGYTF. The chain carries TRBV19 and TRBJ1-2, with D hard to call. Trimming removed 4 bases from V and 5 bases from J, with 11 bases in between. Germline CDR1 is LNHDA and CDR2 is SQIVND (reference sequence). There are 13 residues in the CDR3. Combining the CDR3 with reference TRBV19 and TRBJ1-2 gives the whole variable domain DGGITQSPKYLFRKEGQNVTLSCEQNLNHDAMYWYRQDPGQGLRLIYYSQIVNDFQKGDIAEGYSVSREKKESFPLTVTSAQKNPTAFYLCASSRAISYGYTFGSGTRLTVV.

The sample holds a few counts of this clone. The chain links TRBV6-5 to TRBJ1-2; a weak D match, TRBD1 (6 bases). Germline V gene data show CDR1 as MNHEY and CDR2 as SVGAGI. Trimming took 2 bases from V and 2 from J, leaving 6 bases between them. The CDR3 totals 13 residues. DNA for the CDR3: TGTGCCAGCAGTTACGGACAGAACTATGGCTACACCTTC. Protein sequence: CASSYGQNYGYTF.

CDR3 amino acids: CASTPGQAGTDTQYF. The CDR3 region has the DNA TGTGCCAGTACCCCCGGTCAGGCAGGCACAGATACGCAGTATTTT. The chain employs TRBV19 and TRBJ2-3; D is ambiguous. Germline CDR1 and CDR2: LNHDA and SQIVND (reference sequence). This CDR3 spans 15 amino acids. The ends were cut back, 7 bases at V and 1 base at J, with 15 bases in the middle.

The V call is TRBV19, the J call TRBJ1-2; possible D gene TRBD1, 5 bases. CDR3 length: 15 amino acids. V lost 7 bases, J lost 0 bases, and 15 bases lay in between. Germline V gene sequence: CDR1 LNHDA, CDR2 SQIVND (reference sequence). CDR3 in DNA: TGTGCCAGTATTGGCCTCGGGGGGACTAACTATGGCTACACCTTC. This encodes CASIGLGGTNYGYTF.

Here the CDR3 reads CASSYGTGTEAFF. In DNA form, the CDR3 reads TGTGCCAGCAGTTACGGGACAGGGACTGAAGCTTTCTTT. This sequence joins TRBV6-2 or TRBV6-3 and TRBJ1-1; 9 bases align to TRBD1. Per germline, CDR1 MNHEY and CDR2 SVGEGT. V shed 2 bases and J 5 bases; nucleotides not matched to a gene: 0. This CDR3 has 13 amino acids.

The V gene is TRBV5-1, the J gene TRBJ1-1, with 7 bases lining up with TRBD1. This CDR3 has 13 amino acids. J gave up 5 bases and V 7 bases, and 8 bases lay outside the gene matches. From germline, CDR1 is SGHRS and CDR2 YFSETQ. CDR3 in DNA: TGCGCCAGCTTCGTGCAGGGGGATACTGAAGCTTTCTTT. This encodes CASFVQGDTEAFF.

This chain joins TRBV2 and TRBJ2-5; tentatively, D is TRBD2 (6 bases). This CDR3 has 16 amino acids. CDR1 and CDR2 from the germline V gene are SNHLY and FYNNEI. Trimming took 8 bases from V and 0 from J, leaving 19 bases between them. The CDR3 loop reads CASRRGIAGYQETQYF. CDR3 coding DNA: TGTGCCAGCCGGAGGGGTATTGCGGGATACCAAGAGACCCAGTACTTC.

The chain has TRBV19 and TRBJ1-4, with D perhaps TRBD1 (5 bases). Germline-derived CDR1 and CDR2 are LNHDA and SQIVND (reference sequence). The CDR3 extends over 11 amino acids. Trimming cost V 4 bases and J 11 bases, with 8 bases left between them. The CDR3 sequence: CASSNGGKLFF. Written as DNA, the CDR3 is TGTGCCAGTAGTAACGGGGGGAAACTGTTTTTT.

The chain carries TRBV19 and TRBJ2-1; the match to TRBD1 covers 12 bases. The ends lost 5 bases at V and 5 bases at J; junction bases unmatched: 4. Germline-derived CDR1 and CDR2 are LNHDA and SQIVND (reference sequence). The CDR3 contains 15 residues. The CDR3 nucleotides are TGTGCCAGTAGTTTCCGGGACAGGGGGCACAATGAGCAGTTCTTC. It translates to CASSFRDRGHNEQFF. The variable domain in full, with the rest retrieved from reference TRBV19 and TRBJ2-1, is DGGITQSPKYLFRKEGQNVTLSCEQNLNHDAMYWYRQDPGQGLRLIYYSQIVNDFQKGDIAEGYSVSREKKESFPLTVTSAQKNPTAFYLCASSFRDRGHNEQFFGPGTRLTVL.

The chain uses TRBV6-5 and TRBJ2-1, with 7 bases that match TRBD1. CDR3 size: 15 residues. Germline-derived CDR1 and CDR2 are MNHEY and SVGAGI. With 7 bases clipped from V and 3 bases from J, the junction kept 9 bases outside the gene matches. CDR3 DNA: TGTGCCAGCAACAACAGGGGATGGGGCTACAATGAGCAGTTCTTC. Amino acid sequence: CASNNRGWGYNEQFF.

The chain uses TRBV3-1 (or the pseudogene TRBV3-2) and TRBJ1-5; D gene ambiguous. V shed 1 base and J shed 1 base, with 5 bases lying between them. This CDR3 has 14 amino acids. Germline-derived CDR1 and CDR2 are LGHDT and YNNKEL (reference sequence). The CDR3 region is CASSQALSNQPQHF. For the CDR3, the DNA is TGTGCCAGCAGCCAAGCATTGAGCAATCAGCCCCAGCATTTT.

The genes are TRBV12-3 or TRBV12-4 and TRBJ1-2; D not certain. The CDR3 length is 13 residues. Trimming pared 6 bases from V and 5 bases from J, leaving 13 bases between. CDR3 region: CASRDPGGYGYTF. The CDR3 region has the DNA TGTGCCAGCAGGGACCCGGGAGGGTATGGCTACACCTTC.